This TCR beta chain was captured by sequencing in a study of T-cell reconstitution after alpha-beta-depleted transplantation in children. This clonotype has a handful of counts. Preparation of the TCRbeta library involved a method that used unique molecular identifiers. MiXCR, applied by TCRdb to the PCR reads, yields one record per CDR3 protein. The sample has approximately 500,000 distinct CDR3 sequences; roughly a tenth are singletons. CDR1 DFQATT and CDR2 SNEGSKA come from the germline V gene (reference sequence). The CDR3 consists of 14 residues. Trimming removed 0 bases from V and 3 bases from J, with 9 bases in between.

The chain has TRBV20-1 and TRBJ2-1; D uncertain. This TCR was recovered from a child aged 2-15 years with inherited bone marrow failure, due to receive a stem cell transplant. The material sequenced was PBMCs, taken before TCRalphabeta/CD19-depleted stem cell transplant. This CDR3 is CSARDRKFYNEQFF. DNA of the CDR3: TGCAGTGCTAGAGACAGGAAATTCTACAATGAGCAGTTCTTC.